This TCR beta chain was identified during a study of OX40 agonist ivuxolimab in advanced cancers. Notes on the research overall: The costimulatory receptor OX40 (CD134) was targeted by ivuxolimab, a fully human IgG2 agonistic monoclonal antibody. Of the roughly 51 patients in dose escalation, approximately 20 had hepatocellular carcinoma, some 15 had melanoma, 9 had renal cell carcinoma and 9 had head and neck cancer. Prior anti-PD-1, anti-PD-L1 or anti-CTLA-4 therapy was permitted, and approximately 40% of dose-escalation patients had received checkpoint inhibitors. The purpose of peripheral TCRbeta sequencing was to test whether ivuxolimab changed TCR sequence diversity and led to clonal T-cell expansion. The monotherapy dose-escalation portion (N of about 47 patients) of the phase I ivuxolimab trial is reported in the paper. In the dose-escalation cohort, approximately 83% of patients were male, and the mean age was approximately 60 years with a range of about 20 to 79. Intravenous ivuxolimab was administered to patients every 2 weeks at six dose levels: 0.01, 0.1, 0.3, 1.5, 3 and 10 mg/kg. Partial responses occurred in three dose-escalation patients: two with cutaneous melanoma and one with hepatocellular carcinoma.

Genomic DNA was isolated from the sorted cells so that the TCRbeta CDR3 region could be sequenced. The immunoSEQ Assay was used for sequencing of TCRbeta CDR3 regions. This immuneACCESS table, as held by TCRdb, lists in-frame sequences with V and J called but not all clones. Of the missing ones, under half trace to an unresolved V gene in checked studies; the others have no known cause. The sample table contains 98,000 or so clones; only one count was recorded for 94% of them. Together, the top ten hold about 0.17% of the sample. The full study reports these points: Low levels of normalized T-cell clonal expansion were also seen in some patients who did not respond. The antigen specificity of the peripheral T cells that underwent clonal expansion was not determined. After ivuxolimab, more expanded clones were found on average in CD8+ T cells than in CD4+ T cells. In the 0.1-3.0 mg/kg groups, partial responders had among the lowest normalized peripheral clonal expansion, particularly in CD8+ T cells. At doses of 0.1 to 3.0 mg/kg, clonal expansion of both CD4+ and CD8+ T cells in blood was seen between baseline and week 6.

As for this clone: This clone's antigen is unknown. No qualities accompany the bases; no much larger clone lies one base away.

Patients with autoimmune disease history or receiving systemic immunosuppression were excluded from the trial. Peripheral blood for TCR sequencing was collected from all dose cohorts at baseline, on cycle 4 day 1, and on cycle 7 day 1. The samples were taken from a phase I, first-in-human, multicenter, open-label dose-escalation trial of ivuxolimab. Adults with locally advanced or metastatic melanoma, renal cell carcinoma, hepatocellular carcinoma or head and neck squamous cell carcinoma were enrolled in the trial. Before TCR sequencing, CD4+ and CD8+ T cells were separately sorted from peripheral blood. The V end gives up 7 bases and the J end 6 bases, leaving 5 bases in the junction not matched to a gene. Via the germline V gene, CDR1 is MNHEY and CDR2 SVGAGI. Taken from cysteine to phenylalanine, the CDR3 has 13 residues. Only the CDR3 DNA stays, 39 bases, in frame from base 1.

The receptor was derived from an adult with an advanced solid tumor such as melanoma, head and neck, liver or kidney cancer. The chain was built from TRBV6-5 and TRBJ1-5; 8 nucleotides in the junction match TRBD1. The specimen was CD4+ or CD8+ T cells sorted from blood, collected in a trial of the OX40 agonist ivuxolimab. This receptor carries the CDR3 CASNQGAGQPQHF. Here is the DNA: TGTGCCAGCAACCAGGGGGCGGGTCAGCCCCAGCATTTT.